The 30 T cell receptor beta chains listed next were all sequenced from one sample in a study of T cells expressing NK-cell markers. TCRdb processed the 5' RACE reads again and assigns one entry to each CDR3 protein, with no DNA. The sample table includes around 100,000 distinct CDR3 sequences. Specimen: blood T cells: a sorted CD56 or NKG2C T cell subset, CD4+ or CD8+ T cells, or bulk PBMC T cells (not recorded which). These receptors originate from a woman between 18 and 69 years old in good health.

The chain has TRBV12-3 or TRBV12-4 and TRBJ2-1; the D call from TCRdb, TRBD1, cannot be confirmed without DNA. This CDR3 has 15 residues. CDR3 in amino acids: CASRKPGPSYNEQFF.

V usage is TRBV4-1 and J usage is TRBJ1-2; there is no DNA to check the TCRdb D call of TRBD1. Germline-derived CDR1 and CDR2 are MGHRA and YSYEKL. This CDR3 is 17 amino acids long. CDR3 sequence reads: CASSQGGQPFPNYGYTF.

The chain is built from TRBV12-3 or TRBV12-4 and TRBJ1-1; TCRdb's D call, TRBD1, is unchecked because there is no DNA. The CDR3 sequence is 13 residues long. CDR3 in amino acids: CASSLTGNTEAFF.

The rearrangement uses TRBV6-2 or TRBV6-3 and TRBJ2-3; the D call from TCRdb, TRBD1, cannot be confirmed without DNA. CDR1 and CDR2 (germline): MNHEY, SVGEGT. This CDR3 has 15 amino acids. CDR3 sequence: CASSLGTAMTDTQYF.

The rearrangement joins TRBV20-1 to TRBJ2-3. This CDR3 has 15 amino acids. Germline V gene lookup returns CDR1 DFQATT and CDR2 SNEGSKA (reference sequence). The CDR3 region is CSARDLAESTDTQYF.

This sequence joins TRBV6-5 and TRBJ1-2. This CDR3 spans 13 amino acids. From germline, CDR1 is MNHEY and CDR2 SVGAGI. The CDR3 loop is CASSYLRNYGYTF.

V is TRBV7-6 and J is TRBJ2-1. The V gene's germline CDR1 is SGHVS and CDR2 FNYEAQ. The CDR3 contains 12 residues. Here the CDR3 reads CASRRMENEQFF.

The chain recombines TRBV11-2 with TRBJ2-3. Germline V gene data show CDR1 as SGHAT and CDR2 as FQNNGV. The CDR3 spans 15 residues. The CDR3 here is CASSSWEFSTDTQYF.

The CDR3 loop is CASSQDRIPEEQFF. The chain has TRBV4-1 and TRBJ2-1. Germline V gives CDR1 MGHRA, CDR2 YSYEKL. This CDR3 is built from 14 residues.

The rearrangement joins TRBV6-2 or TRBV6-3 to TRBJ2-1; lacking DNA, the TRBD1 call made by TCRdb goes unchecked. Germline CDR1 and CDR2: MNHEY and SVGEGT. The length of the CDR3 is 17 residues. CDR3 in amino acids: CASSYPPLTSAYNEQFF.

The rearrangement uses TRBV19 and TRBJ1-1. Germline values: CDR1 LNHDA, CDR2 SQIVND (reference sequence). The CDR3 spans 14 residues. This chain's CDR3 is CASSIADMNTEAFF.

The chain combines TRBV2 with TRBJ2-3. The germline V gene has CDR1 SNHLY and CDR2 FYNNEI. CDR3 length equals 11 residues. The CDR3 protein is CATERTDTQYF.

This chain connects TRBV7-8 to TRBJ2-5; TCRdb names TRBD1, which stays unverified in the absence of DNA. There are 13 residues in the CDR3. The germline CDR1 and CDR2 sequences are SGHVS and FQNEAQ. CDR3 sequence: CASSLGQQETQYF.

The V gene is TRBV19, the J gene TRBJ1-1. The CDR3 contains 14 residues. Germline V gives CDR1 LNHDA, CDR2 SQIVND (reference sequence). The CDR3 is CASCTPQAPTEAFF. The full variable domain, its missing parts supplied by reference TRBV19 and TRBJ1-1, is DGGITQSPKYLFRKEGQNVTLSCEQNLNHDAMYWYRQDPGQGLRLIYYSQIVNDFQKGDIAEGYSVSREKKESFPLTVTSAQKNPTAFYLCASCTPQAPTEAFFGQGTRLTVV.

The gene calls are TRBV12-3 or TRBV12-4 and TRBJ2-2. This CDR3 contains 15 residues. CDR3 amino acids: CASSYLAVNTGELFF.

The chain combines TRBV4-2 with TRBJ2-5; TCRdb proposes TRBD2, but this gene call is untestable without DNA. Germline V CDR1 and CDR2: LGHNA, YNFKEQ. The CDR3 is made up of 20 amino acids. CDR3 loop: CASSQDLGLAGGPEEETQYF.

The chain recombines TRBV28 with TRBJ2-7; TCRdb selects TRBD1, and the lack of DNA leaves this call unchecked. The CDR3 covers 14 residues. CDR1 is MDHEN, CDR2 SYDVKM, per germline. CDR3 in amino acids: CASSPGTGRHEQYF.

CDR3 protein: CASSPSGGPTDTQYF. This chain links TRBV7-2 with TRBJ2-3; TCRdb's D call of TRBD2 is untestable without DNA. The CDR3 extends over 15 amino acids. Looked up from germline, CDR1 is SGHTA and CDR2 is FQGNSA.

The chain couples TRBV4-2 to TRBJ1-1; no DNA is available, so the TRBD1 call from TCRdb remains unchecked. The CDR3 contains 17 residues. Looked up from germline, CDR1 is LGHNA and CDR2 is YNFKEQ. CDR3: CASSHSPGTGANTEAFF.

V is TRBV19 and J is TRBJ2-7; TCRdb names TRBD1, which stays unverified in the absence of DNA. From germline, CDR1 is LNHDA and CDR2 SQIVND (reference sequence). The CDR3 is made up of 14 amino acids. CDR3 loop: CASSTDIPGPEQYF.

V gene TRBV9 combines with J gene TRBJ2-2; TCRdb calls TRBD1, which cannot be checked without DNA. The CDR3 consists of 15 residues. CDR1 is SGDLS and CDR2 is YYNGEE in the germline V gene. CDR3 region: CASSVGGGPIRELFF.

This chain uses TRBV12-3 or TRBV12-4 with TRBJ2-1; lacking DNA, the TRBD2 call made by TCRdb goes unchecked. There are 14 residues in the CDR3. This CDR3 is CASSETGTNNEQFF.

V and J are TRBV30 and TRBJ2-1. The CDR3 sequence is 13 residues long. In germline, CDR1 is GTSNPN, CDR2 SVGIG (reference sequence). The CDR3 loop is CAWGFRLDNEQFF.

V is TRBV4-1 and J is TRBJ1-5. Germline V gene sequence: CDR1 MGHRA, CDR2 YSYEKL. The CDR3 is made up of 16 amino acids. CDR3 protein: CASSQDRAEFNQPQHF.

This rearrangement joins TRBV7-2 to TRBJ2-7. The CDR3 contains 13 residues. Germline V gene sequence: CDR1 SGHTA, CDR2 FQGNSA. CDR3 sequence: CASSFDPTYEQYF.

CDR3 residues: CASSLGPRQFF. This chain joins TRBV5-6 and TRBJ2-1. This CDR3 spans 11 amino acids. Per the germline V gene, CDR1 is SGHDT and CDR2 is YYEEEE.

The V and J genes are TRBV4-3 and TRBJ2-7. CDR1 LGHNA and CDR2 YSLEER come from the germline V gene. There are 15 residues in the CDR3. The CDR3 sequence: CASSQDSGKAYEQYF.

The CDR3 region is CASSLTGVYNSPLHF. The chain is built from TRBV12-3 or TRBV12-4 and TRBJ1-6; TCRdb indicates TRBD1, and absent DNA this call remains unverified. There are 15 residues in the CDR3.

The chain couples TRBV6-2 or TRBV6-3 to TRBJ1-1. Germline V gene data show CDR1 as MNHEY and CDR2 as SVGEGT. This CDR3 is 13 amino acids long. CDR3 sequence reads: CASKAGVAGEAFF.

V gene TRBV7-3 combines with J gene TRBJ2-3. The CDR3 runs to 14 residues. The V gene's germline CDR1 is SGHTA and CDR2 FQGTGA. The CDR3 here is CASSLLTHADTQYF.